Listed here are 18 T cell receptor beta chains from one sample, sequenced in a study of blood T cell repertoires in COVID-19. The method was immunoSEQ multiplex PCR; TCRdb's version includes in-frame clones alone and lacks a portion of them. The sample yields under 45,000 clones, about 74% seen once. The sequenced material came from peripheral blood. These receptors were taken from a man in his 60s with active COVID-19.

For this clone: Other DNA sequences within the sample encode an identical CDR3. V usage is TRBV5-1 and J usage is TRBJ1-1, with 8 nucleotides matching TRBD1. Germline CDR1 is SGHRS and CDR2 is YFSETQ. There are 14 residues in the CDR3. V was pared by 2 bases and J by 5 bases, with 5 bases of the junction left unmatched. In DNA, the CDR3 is TGCGCCAGCAGCTTCGGACAGGGAGGGACTGAAGCTTTCTTT. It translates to CASSFGQGGTEAFF.

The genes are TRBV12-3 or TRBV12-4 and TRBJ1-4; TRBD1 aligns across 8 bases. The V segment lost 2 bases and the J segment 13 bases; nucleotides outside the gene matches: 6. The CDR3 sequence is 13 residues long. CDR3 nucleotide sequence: TGTGCCAGCAGTTTACTCGGGACAGGTATACTGTTTTTT. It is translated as CASSLLGTGILFF.

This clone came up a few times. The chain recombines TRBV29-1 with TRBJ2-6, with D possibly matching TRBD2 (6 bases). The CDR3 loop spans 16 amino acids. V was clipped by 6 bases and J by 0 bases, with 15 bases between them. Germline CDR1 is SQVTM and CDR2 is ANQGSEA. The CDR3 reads CSVTGTGSSGANVLTF. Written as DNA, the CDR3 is TGCAGCGTGACCGGGACCGGGAGCTCTGGGGCCAACGTCCTGACTTTC. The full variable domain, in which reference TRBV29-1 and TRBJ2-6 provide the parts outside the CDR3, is SAVISQKPSRDICQRGTSLTIQCQVDSQVTMMFWYRQQPGQSLTLIATANQGSEATYESGFVIDKFPISRPNLTFSTLTVSNMSPEDSSIYLCSVTGTGSSGANVLTFGAGSRLTVL.

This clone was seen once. The CDR3 reads CASSSTGGYRGYEQYF. In DNA form, the CDR3 reads TGTGCCAGCAGTTCAACAGGGGGCTACAGGGGCTACGAGCAGTACTTC. This chain links TRBV28 with TRBJ2-7, with TRBD1 identical over 9 bases. The CDR3 totals 16 residues. With V trimmed by 4 bases and J by 3 bases, 10 bases remained unmatched. Germline values: CDR1 MDHEN, CDR2 SYDVKM.

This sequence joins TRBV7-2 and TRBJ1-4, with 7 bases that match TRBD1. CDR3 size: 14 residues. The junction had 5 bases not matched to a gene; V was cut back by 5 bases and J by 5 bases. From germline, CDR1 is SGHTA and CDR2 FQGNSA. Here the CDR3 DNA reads TGTGCCAGCAGCCCGACAGGGACCAATGAAAAACTGTTTTTT. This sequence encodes CASSPTGTNEKLFF.

CDR3 DNA: TGTGCCAGCAGCCTACAGGGGATGAACACTGAAGCTTTCTTT. This codes for CASSLQGMNTEAFF. V gene TRBV4-2 combines with J gene TRBJ1-1, with 7 bases identical to TRBD1. This CDR3 spans 14 amino acids. V dropped 4 bases and J dropped 0; count of bases not matched to a gene: 2. Germline V gene lookup returns CDR1 LGHNA and CDR2 YNFKEQ.

The CDR3 reads CASSLTFWTANTGELFF. The CDR3 region has the DNA TGTGCCAGCAGCCTCACCTTTTGGACAGCGAACACCGGGGAGCTGTTTTTT. The rearrangement links TRBV11-3 to TRBJ2-2; possibly TRBD1 for D (6 bases). This CDR3 is built from 17 residues. The V end lost 5 bases, the J end lost 0 bases, and 16 bases lay between the germline ends. Looked up from germline, CDR1 is SGHNT and CDR2 is YENEEA.

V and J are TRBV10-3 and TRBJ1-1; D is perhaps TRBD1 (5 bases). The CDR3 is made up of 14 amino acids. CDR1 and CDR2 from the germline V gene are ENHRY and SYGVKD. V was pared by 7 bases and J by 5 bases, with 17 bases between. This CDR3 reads CAITNGGGRTEAFF. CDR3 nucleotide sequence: TGTGCCATCACGAACGGGGGTGGGAGGACTGAAGCTTTCTTT.

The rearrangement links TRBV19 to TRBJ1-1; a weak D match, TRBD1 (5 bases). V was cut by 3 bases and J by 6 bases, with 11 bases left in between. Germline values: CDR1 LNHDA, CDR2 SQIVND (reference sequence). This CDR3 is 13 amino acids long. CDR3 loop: CASSMWGGPEAFF. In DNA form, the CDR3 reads TGTGCCAGTAGTATGTGGGGGGGACCTGAAGCTTTCTTT.

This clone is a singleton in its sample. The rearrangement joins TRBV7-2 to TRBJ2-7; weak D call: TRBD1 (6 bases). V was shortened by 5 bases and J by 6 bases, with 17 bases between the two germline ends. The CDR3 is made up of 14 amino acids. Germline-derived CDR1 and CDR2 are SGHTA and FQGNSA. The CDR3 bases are TGTGCCAGCAGCCAGGGGCGTGGCGGAAGCGAGCAGTACTTC. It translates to CASSQGRGGSEQYF.

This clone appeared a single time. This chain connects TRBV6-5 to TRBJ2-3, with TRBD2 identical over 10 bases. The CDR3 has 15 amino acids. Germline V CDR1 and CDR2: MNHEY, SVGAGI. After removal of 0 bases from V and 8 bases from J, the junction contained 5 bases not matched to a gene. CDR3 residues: CASSYSRTSGRTQYF. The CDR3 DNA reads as TGTGCCAGCAGTTACTCACGGACTAGCGGACGTACGCAGTATTTT.

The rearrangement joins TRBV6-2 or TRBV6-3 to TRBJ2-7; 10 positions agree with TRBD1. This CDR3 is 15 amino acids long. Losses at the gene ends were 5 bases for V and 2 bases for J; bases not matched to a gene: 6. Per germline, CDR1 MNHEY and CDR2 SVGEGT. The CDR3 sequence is CASSRDRGKPYEQYF. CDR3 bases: TGTGCCAGCAGTCGGGACAGGGGAAAACCCTACGAGCAGTACTTC.

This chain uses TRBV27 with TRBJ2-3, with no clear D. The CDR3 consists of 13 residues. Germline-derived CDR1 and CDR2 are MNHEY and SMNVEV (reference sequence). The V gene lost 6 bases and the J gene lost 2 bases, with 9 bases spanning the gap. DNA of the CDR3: TGTGCCAGCAGAGCAGGCAACACAGATACGCAGTATTTT. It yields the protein CASRAGNTDTQYF.

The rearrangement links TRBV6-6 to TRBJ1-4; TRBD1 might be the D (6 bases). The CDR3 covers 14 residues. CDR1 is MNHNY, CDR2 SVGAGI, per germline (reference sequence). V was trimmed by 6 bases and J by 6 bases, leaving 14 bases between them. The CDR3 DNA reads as TGTGCCAGCAGACAACAGGGCGTGTATGAAAAACTGTTTTTT. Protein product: CASRQQGVYEKLFF.

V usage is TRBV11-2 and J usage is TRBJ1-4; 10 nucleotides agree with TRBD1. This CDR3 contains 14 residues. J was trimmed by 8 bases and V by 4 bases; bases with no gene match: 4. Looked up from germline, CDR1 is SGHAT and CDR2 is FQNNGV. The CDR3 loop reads CASSWTGGREKLFF. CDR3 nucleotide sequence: TGTGCCAGCAGCTGGACAGGGGGGCGAGAAAAACTGTTTTTT.

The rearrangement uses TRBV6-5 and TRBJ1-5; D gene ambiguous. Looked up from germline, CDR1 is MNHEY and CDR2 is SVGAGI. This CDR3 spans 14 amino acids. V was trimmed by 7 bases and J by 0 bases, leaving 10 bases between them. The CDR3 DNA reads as TGTGCCAGCACCGCGGGCAGTAGCAATCAGCCCCAGCATTTT. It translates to CASTAGSSNQPQHF.

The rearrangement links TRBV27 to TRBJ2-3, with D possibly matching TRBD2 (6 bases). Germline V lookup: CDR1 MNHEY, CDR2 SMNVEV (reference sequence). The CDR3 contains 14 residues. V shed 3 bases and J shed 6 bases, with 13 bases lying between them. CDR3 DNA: TGTGCCAGCAGTTTGGAGGGCCCCCAGGATACGCAGTATTTT. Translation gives CASSLEGPQDTQYF.

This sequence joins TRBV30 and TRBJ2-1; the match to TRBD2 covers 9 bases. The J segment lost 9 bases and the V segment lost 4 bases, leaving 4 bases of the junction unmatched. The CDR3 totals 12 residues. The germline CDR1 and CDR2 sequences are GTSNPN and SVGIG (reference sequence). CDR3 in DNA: TGTGCCTGGACTAGCGGGGATATTGAGCAGTTCTTC. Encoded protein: CAWTSGDIEQFF. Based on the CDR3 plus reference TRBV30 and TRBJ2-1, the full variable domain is SQTIHQWPATLVQPVGSPLSLECTVEGTSNPNLYWYRQAAGRGLQLLFYSVGIGQISSEVPQNLSASRPQDRQFILSSKKLLLSDSGFYLCAWTSGDIEQFFGPGTRLTVL.